Below, 27 T cell receptor beta chains from the same sample are listed, as sequenced in a study of shared clonotypes between healthy human individuals. Assay: immunoSEQ multiplex PCR; the TCRdb copy retains only in-frame clones and omits some. This sample has 490,000 or so clones, with 70% to 80% found just once. Sequenced input: PBMCs. The receptor source for this set is a middle-aged woman in good health. Some clones in this sample may be carry-over from other donors' samples.

The rearrangement uses TRBV5-1 and TRBJ2-1; D is uncertain. The V gene lost 0 bases and the J gene lost 9 bases, with 7 bases spanning the gap. CDR1 is SGHRS, CDR2 YFSETQ, per germline. This CDR3 comprises 12 residues. The CDR3, as DNA: TGCGCCAGCAGCTTGGGTCTACCTGAGCAGTTCTTC. As protein: CASSLGLPEQFF.

In regard to this clone: A far larger clone is off by one base, so a read error is likely. The J gene is TRBJ1-2, the V gene TRBV30; TRBD1 matches at 7 bases. Germline V gives CDR1 GTSNPN, CDR2 SVGIG (reference sequence). The CDR3 consists of 16 residues. Here the CDR3 reads CAWSVNPQGTHYGHTF. CDR3 coding DNA: TGTGCCTGGAGTGTCAACCCACAGGGGACTCACTATGGCCACACCTTC. Drawing the rest from reference TRBV30 and TRBJ1-2, the complete variable domain is SQTIHQWPATLVQPVGSPLSLECTVEGTSNPNLYWYRQAAGRGLQLLFYSVGIGQISSEVPQNLSASRPQDRQFILSSKKLLLSDSGFYLCAWSVNPQGTHYGHTFGSGTRLTVV.

This clone was found many times. This chain joins TRBV7-2 and TRBJ2-5, with unresolved D. CDR3 length equals 14 residues. The germline CDR1 and CDR2 sequences are SGHTA and FQGNSA. V was cut by 4 bases and J by 5 bases, with 14 bases left in between. The CDR3: CASSSSAGRETQYF. CDR3 coding DNA: TGTGCCAGCAGCTCATCGGCAGGCAGGGAGACCCAGTACTTC. The full variable domain, in which reference TRBV7-2 and TRBJ2-5 provide the parts outside the CDR3, is GAGVSQSPSNKVTEKGKDVELRCDPISGHTALYWYRQSLGQGLEFLIYFQGNSAPDKSGLPSDRFSAERTGGSVSTLTIQRTQQEDSAVYLCASSSSAGRETQYFGPGTRLLVL.

Remarks on this clone: A read error likely explains this, since a far larger clone differs by one base. Other DNA sequences in this specimen translate into the identical CDR3. The CDR3 nucleotides read TGTGCCAGCAGCTTAGAGGGGGATCAGCCCCAGCATTTT. Translation: CASSLEGDQPQHF. The chain links TRBV7-9 to TRBJ1-5, with D perhaps TRBD1 (6 bases). V lost 1 base and J lost 5, with 6 bases in between. The CDR3 spans 13 residues. Germline-derived CDR1 and CDR2 are SEHNR and FQNEAQ (reference sequence).

The rearrangement links TRBV9 to TRBJ2-6; D is possibly TRBD1 (6 bases). The CDR3 has 19 amino acids. V lost 0 bases to trimming and J lost 2 bases, with 18 bases between them. In germline, CDR1 is SGDLS, CDR2 YYNGEE. The CDR3 sequence is CASSVAGHTGYAGANVLTF. CDR3 in DNA: TGTGCCAGCAGCGTAGCCGGGCATACAGGGTACGCTGGGGCCAACGTCCTGACTTTC.

The chain combines TRBV7-2 with TRBJ2-6; D is unclear. The CDR3 spans 15 residues. With 0 bases removed from V and 0 bases from J, the gap between germline ends came to 3 bases. CDR1 and CDR2 (germline): SGHTA, FQGNSA. CDR3 in amino acids: CASSLAVSGANVLTF. In DNA, the CDR3 is TGTGCCAGCAGCTTAGCAGTCTCTGGGGCCAACGTCCTGACTTTC.

This clone was seen only once. The V call is TRBV5-1, the J call TRBJ2-1, with 8 bases fitting TRBD2. Germline V gene lookup returns CDR1 SGHRS and CDR2 YFSETQ. CDR3 length: 15 residues. Unmatched junction bases numbered 3, after V lost 4 bases and J lost 0 bases. CDR3 protein: CASSREGDSYNEQFF. In DNA, the CDR3 is TGCGCCAGCAGCCGGGAGGGGGACTCCTACAATGAGCAGTTCTTC. Together with reference TRBV5-1 and TRBJ2-1, the CDR3 gives the full variable domain: KAGVTQTPRYLIKTRGQQVTLSCSPISGHRSVSWYQQTPGQGLQFLFEYFSETQRNKGNFPGRFSGRQFSNSRSEMNVSTLELGDSALYLCASSREGDSYNEQFFGPGTRLTVL.

This CDR3 is CASSWTSGTTDTQYF. As DNA, the CDR3 is TGTGCCAGCAGCTGGACTAGCGGGACCACAGATACGCAGTATTTT. This chain uses TRBV7-6 with TRBJ2-3; TRBD2 aligns across 12 bases. The V and J ends lost 4 bases and 2 bases, in that order; junction bases with no gene match: 1. The CDR3 is 15 residues long. CDR1 is SGHVS, CDR2 FNYEAQ, per germline.

This clone was recorded a few times. The chain combines TRBV6-5 with TRBJ1-3, with no clear D. CDR1 MNHEY and CDR2 SVGAGI come from the germline V gene. The CDR3 sequence is 12 residues long. Trimming took 4 bases from V and 4 from J, leaving 5 bases between them. The CDR3, as DNA: TGTGCCAGCAGTTCCGAGGGAAACACCATATATTTT. It encodes CASSSEGNTIYF.

This clone was detected a few times. The gene calls are TRBV29-1 and TRBJ1-2; maybe TRBD1 (5 bases). The V and J ends lost 6 bases and 4 bases respectively, with 18 bases between them. Germline V gives CDR1 SQVTM, CDR2 ANQGSEA. The CDR3 loop spans 14 amino acids. CDR3 DNA sequence: TGCAGCGTCACGGGCCCCAGGGATCCCTATGGCTACACCTTC. It codes for CSVTGPRDPYGYTF.

The chain joins TRBV2 to TRBJ1-5, with 7 bases matching TRBD1. Germline values: CDR1 SNHLY, CDR2 FYNNEI. The CDR3 runs to 14 residues. V shed 4 bases and J 3 bases; nucleotides not matched to a gene: 3. CDR3 sequence: CASSGGTVNQPQHF. CDR3 nucleotide sequence: TGTGCCAGCAGTGGGGGGACAGTCAATCAGCCCCAGCATTTT.

The V and J genes are TRBV6-1 and TRBJ1-2; D call uncertain. The CDR3 has 13 amino acids. The germline CDR1 and CDR2 sequences are MNHNS and SASEGT. The V gene lost 8 bases and the J gene lost 4 bases, with 14 bases spanning the gap. DNA for the CDR3: TGTGCCAGCCGCCCGGACCGCCCCTATGGCTACACCTTC. Its protein is CASRPDRPYGYTF.

The gene calls are TRBV18 and TRBJ2-7, with 11 bases fitting TRBD2. CDR1 and CDR2 from the germline V gene are KGHSH and LQKENI. Unmatched junction bases numbered 9, after V lost 5 bases and J lost 3 bases. The CDR3 is made up of 16 amino acids. The chain's CDR3 is CASSEGSLAGVYEQYF. The CDR3 bases are TGTGCCAGCTCAGAAGGGTCACTAGCGGGAGTCTACGAGCAGTACTTC.

This sequence joins TRBV10-3 and TRBJ2-1; 9 bases agree with TRBD2. CDR3 length equals 14 residues. Germline V gene sequence: CDR1 ENHRY, CDR2 SYGVKD. Losses at the gene ends were 3 bases for V and 10 bases for J; bases not matched to a gene: 7. The CDR3 DNA reads TGTGCCATCAGTGAAGTAGCGGGAGTTAGAGAGCAGTTCTTC. This translates into CAISEVAGVREQFF.

This clone has more than one count but fewer than ten. CDR3 nucleotide sequence: TGTGCCACCAGCAGAGAGCATGTGGCCGGGGAGCTGTTTTTT. It yields the protein CATSREHVAGELFF. The V call is TRBV15, the J call TRBJ2-2; D remains unclear. Germline V gene sequence: CDR1 LNHNV, CDR2 YYDKDF (reference sequence). Trimming left V 0 bases short and J 6 bases short, with 8 bases between. The CDR3 extends over 14 amino acids.

The J gene is TRBJ2-1, the V gene TRBV25-1; D is ambiguous. Germline lookup yields CDR1 MGHDK and CDR2 SYGVNS. Between the trimmed V and J ends, which lost 8 bases and 5 bases, there was a span of 19 bases. The CDR3 sequence is 15 residues long. Written as DNA, the CDR3 is TGTGCCAGCCCCAGTGGGCACCGAACAAACAATGAGCAGTTCTTC. Its protein product is CASPSGHRTNNEQFF.

This clone was detected a few times. This chain uses TRBV9 with TRBJ2-7; D unresolved. CDR1 and CDR2 from the germline V gene are SGDLS and YYNGEE. This CDR3 has 13 amino acids. Trimming pared 4 bases from V and 5 bases from J, leaving 13 bases between. The CDR3 spells CASSQTPNHEQYF. The CDR3 nucleotides are TGTGCCAGCAGCCAGACTCCCAATCACGAGCAGTACTTC.

This rearrangement joins TRBV7-8 to TRBJ1-1; possible D gene TRBD1, 6 bases. CDR3 size: 13 residues. Trimming stripped 3 bases from V and 5 bases from J, with 10 bases between. CDR1 is SGHVS, CDR2 FQNEAQ, per germline. The CDR3 coding sequence is TGTGCCAGCAGCTTTGGGGGCGGTACTGAAGCTTTCTTT. Amino acids: CASSFGGGTEAFF.

The chain links TRBV27 to TRBJ1-1; D possibly corresponds to TRBD1 (5 bases). Trimming took off 6 bases at V and 1 base at J, with 9 bases between the two ends. This CDR3 has 13 amino acids. CDR1 MNHEY and CDR2 SMNVEV come from the germline V gene (reference sequence). The CDR3 DNA reads as TGTGCCAGCAGGACAGAGAGGAACACTGAAGCTTTCTTT. Translated: CASRTERNTEAFF.

The CDR3 nucleotides read TGTGCCAGCAGTGAGGGGGCCCACAATGAGCAGTTCTTC. Protein: CASSEGAHNEQFF. The gene calls are TRBV6-1 and TRBJ2-1; a weak D match, TRBD1 (6 bases). V was pared by 3 bases and J by 5 bases, with 8 bases between. The CDR3 length is 13 residues. In germline, CDR1 is MNHNS, CDR2 SASEGT.

Comments on this clone: Within the sample, other DNA sequences also encode this same CDR3. The V and J genes are TRBV28 and TRBJ1-2, with D perhaps TRBD1 (5 bases). CDR1 is MDHEN and CDR2 is SYDVKM in the germline V gene. Trimming left V 4 bases short and J 2 bases short, with 5 bases between. The CDR3 extends over 12 amino acids. The CDR3 nucleotides read TGTGCCAGCAGTTGGGGCAACTATGGCTACACCTTC. Its protein product is CASSWGNYGYTF.

This clone was counted a single time. The chain joins TRBV7-2 to TRBJ2-1, with D possibly being TRBD1 or TRBD2 (5 bases each). Per the germline V gene, CDR1 is SGHTA and CDR2 is FQGNSA. V shed 0 bases and J shed 5 bases, with 8 bases lying between them. The CDR3 length is 14 residues. CDR3 coding DNA: TGTGCCAGCAGCTTAGCGGGACCAAACAATGAGCAGTTCTTC. As protein: CASSLAGPNNEQFF. The full variable domain, rest sourced from reference TRBV7-2 and TRBJ2-1, is GAGVSQSPSNKVTEKGKDVELRCDPISGHTALYWYRQSLGQGLEFLIYFQGNSAPDKSGLPSDRFSAERTGGSVSTLTIQRTQQEDSAVYLCASSLAGPNNEQFFGPGTRLTVL.

V usage is TRBV28 and J usage is TRBJ1-5, with 8 bases that match TRBD1. CDR1 is MDHEN, CDR2 SYDVKM, per germline. CDR3 length: 16 residues. V was clipped by 6 bases and J by 0 bases; unmatched bases: 7. CDR3 protein: CASSTGGAYSNQPQHF. CDR3 DNA: TGTGCCAGCAGCACAGGGGGGGCCTATAGCAATCAGCCCCAGCATTTT.

The J gene is TRBJ2-7, the V gene TRBV28; D is possibly TRBD1 (7 bases). V was pared by 2 bases and J by 0 bases, with 11 bases between. This CDR3 has 15 residues. CDR1 is MDHEN and CDR2 is SYDVKM in the germline V gene. In DNA, the CDR3 is TGTGCCAGCAGTTTACCCCAGGGGGGCTCCTACGAGCAGTACTTC. Residues: CASSLPQGGSYEQYF.

This clone has just a few counts. The chain joins TRBV2 to TRBJ1-2, with TRBD1 as a possible D gene (5 bases). The germline V and J ends were trimmed by 5 bases and 3 bases, with 10 bases remaining between them. The CDR3 totals 13 residues. CDR1 and CDR2 from the germline V gene are SNHLY and FYNNEI. The CDR3 protein is CASSWDGHYGYTF. CDR3 DNA: TGTGCCAGCAGTTGGGACGGACACTATGGCTACACCTTC.

This chain joins TRBV6-1 and TRBJ1-4; D is undetermined. Germline CDR1 and CDR2: MNHNS and SASEGT. Trimming cost V 3 bases and J 6 bases, with 8 bases left between them. The CDR3 contains 13 residues. CDR3 in DNA: TGTGCCAGCAGTGAGATCAATGATGAAAAACTGTTTTTT. Translation gives CASSEINDEKLFF.

The chain employs TRBV28 and TRBJ2-1, with D possibly matching TRBD2 (6 bases). Germline V lookup: CDR1 MDHEN, CDR2 SYDVKM. V was pared by 7 bases and J by 8 bases, with 21 bases between. This CDR3 is built from 15 residues. The CDR3 DNA reads as TGTGCCAGCAACGGACTGGCCAAATGGGGGGATGAGCAGTTCTTC. Translated: CASNGLAKWGDEQFF.